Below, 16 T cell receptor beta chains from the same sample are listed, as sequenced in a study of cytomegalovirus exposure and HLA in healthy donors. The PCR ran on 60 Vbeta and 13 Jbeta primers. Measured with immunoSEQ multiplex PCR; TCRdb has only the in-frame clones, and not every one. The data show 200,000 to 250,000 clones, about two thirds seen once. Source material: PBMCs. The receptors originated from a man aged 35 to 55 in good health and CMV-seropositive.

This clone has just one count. The DNA for the CDR3 is TGTGCCAGCAGCTTAGGACTAGCGGGGTCAACCTACGAGCAGTACTTC. Its protein product is CASSLGLAGSTYEQYF. The gene calls are TRBV7-8 and TRBJ2-7; 11 bases agree with TRBD2. This CDR3 is built from 16 residues. Germline assignment: CDR1 SGHVS and CDR2 FQNEAQ. Unmatched junction bases numbered 4, after V lost 1 base and J lost 2 bases.

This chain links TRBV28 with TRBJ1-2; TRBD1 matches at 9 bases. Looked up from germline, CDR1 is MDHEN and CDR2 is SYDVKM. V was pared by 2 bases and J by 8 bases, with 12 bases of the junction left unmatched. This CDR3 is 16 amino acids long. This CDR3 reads CASSLDRDREVEGYTF. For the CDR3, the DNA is TGTGCCAGCAGTTTAGATAGGGACAGGGAGGTAGAAGGCTACACCTTC.

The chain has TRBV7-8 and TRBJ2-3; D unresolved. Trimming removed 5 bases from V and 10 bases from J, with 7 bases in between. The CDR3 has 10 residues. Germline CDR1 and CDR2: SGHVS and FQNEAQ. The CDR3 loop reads CASSPYPQYF. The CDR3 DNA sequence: TGTGCCAGCAGCCCCTACCCGCAGTATTTT.

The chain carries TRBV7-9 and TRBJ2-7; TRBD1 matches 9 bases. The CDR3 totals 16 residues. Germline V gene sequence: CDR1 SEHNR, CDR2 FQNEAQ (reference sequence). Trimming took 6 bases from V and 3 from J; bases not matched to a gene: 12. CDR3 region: CASSSTRDRVNYEQYF. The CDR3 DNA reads TGTGCCAGCAGTTCCACCCGGGACAGGGTTAACTACGAGCAGTACTTC.

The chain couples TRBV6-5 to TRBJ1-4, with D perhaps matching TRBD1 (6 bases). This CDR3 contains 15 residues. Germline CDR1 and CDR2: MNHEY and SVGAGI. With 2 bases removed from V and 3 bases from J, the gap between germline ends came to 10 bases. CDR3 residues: CASSYQGFSNEKLFF. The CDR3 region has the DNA TGTGCCAGCAGTTACCAGGGGTTTTCTAATGAAAAACTGTTTTTT.

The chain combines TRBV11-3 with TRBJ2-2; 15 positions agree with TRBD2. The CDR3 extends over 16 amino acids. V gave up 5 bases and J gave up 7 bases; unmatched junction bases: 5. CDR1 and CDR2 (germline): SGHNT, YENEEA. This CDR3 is CASSQGLAGGDGELFF. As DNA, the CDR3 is TGTGCCAGCAGCCAAGGACTAGCGGGGGGGGACGGGGAGCTGTTTTTT.

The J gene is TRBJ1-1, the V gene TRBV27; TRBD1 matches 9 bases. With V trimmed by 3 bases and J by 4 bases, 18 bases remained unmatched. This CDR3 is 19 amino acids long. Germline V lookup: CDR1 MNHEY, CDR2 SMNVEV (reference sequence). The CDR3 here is CASSFGFSVPGQGLTEAFF. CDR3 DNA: TGTGCCAGCAGTTTTGGGTTTTCCGTCCCGGGACAGGGACTCACTGAAGCTTTCTTT.

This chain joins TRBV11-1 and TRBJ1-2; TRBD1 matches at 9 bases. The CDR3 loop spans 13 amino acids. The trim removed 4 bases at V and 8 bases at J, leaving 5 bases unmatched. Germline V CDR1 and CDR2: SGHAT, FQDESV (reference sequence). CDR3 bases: TGTGCCAGCAGCTCCGGACAGGGGCAAGGCTACACCTTC. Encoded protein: CASSSGQGQGYTF.

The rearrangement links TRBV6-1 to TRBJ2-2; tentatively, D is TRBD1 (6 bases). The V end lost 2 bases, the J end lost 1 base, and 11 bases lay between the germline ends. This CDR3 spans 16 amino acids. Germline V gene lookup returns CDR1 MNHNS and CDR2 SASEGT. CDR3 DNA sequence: TGTGCCAGCAGTGAAAGGACAGCCAAGAACACCGGGGAGCTGTTTTTT. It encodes CASSERTAKNTGELFF.

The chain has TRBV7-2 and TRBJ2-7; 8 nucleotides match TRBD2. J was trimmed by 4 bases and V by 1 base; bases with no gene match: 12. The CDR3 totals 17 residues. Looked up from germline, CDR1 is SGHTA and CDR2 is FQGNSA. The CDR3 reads CASSLEGSGVIFYEQYF. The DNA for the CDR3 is TGTGCCAGCAGCTTAGAGGGTAGCGGGGTTATTTTTTACGAGCAGTACTTC.

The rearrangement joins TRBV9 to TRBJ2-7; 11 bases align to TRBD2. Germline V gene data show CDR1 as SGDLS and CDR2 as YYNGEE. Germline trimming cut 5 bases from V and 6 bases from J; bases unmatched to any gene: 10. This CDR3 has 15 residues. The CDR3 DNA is TGTGCCAGCAGTTCTAGCGGGGGGTCGGCCTCCGAGCAGTACTTC. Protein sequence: CASSSSGGSASEQYF.

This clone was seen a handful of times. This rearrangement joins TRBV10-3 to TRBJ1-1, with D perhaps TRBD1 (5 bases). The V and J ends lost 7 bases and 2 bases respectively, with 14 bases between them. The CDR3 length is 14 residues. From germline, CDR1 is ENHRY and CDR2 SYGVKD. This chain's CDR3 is CAIKSGGYNTEAFF. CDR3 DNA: TGTGCCATCAAATCCGGGGGGTATAACACTGAAGCTTTCTTT.

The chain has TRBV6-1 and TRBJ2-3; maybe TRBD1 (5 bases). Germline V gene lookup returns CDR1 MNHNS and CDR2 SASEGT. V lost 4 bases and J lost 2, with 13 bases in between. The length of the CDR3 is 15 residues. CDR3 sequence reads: CASSAYRQPTDTQYF. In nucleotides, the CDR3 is TGTGCCAGCAGTGCCTACAGGCAGCCCACAGATACGCAGTATTTT.

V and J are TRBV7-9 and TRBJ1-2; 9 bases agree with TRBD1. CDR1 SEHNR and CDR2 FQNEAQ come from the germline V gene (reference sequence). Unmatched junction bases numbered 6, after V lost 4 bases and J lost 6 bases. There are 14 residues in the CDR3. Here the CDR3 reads CASSSSGQGDGYTF. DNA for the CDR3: TGTGCCAGCAGCTCCTCGGGACAGGGCGATGGCTACACCTTC.

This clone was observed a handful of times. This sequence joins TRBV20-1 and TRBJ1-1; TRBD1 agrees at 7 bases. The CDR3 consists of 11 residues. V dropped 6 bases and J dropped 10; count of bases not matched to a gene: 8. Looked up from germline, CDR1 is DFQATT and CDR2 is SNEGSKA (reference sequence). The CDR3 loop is CSAADHRGAFF. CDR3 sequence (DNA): TGCAGTGCCGCCGACCACAGGGGAGCTTTCTTT.

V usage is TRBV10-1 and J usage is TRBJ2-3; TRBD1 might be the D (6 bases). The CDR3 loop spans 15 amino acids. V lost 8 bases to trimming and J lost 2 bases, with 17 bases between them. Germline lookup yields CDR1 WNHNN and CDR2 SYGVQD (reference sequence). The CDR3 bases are TGCGCCAGCTACGAACAGGGAAATCTCACAGATACGCAGTATTTT. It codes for CASYEQGNLTDTQYF.